Here is one T cell receptor beta chain with its context. Its specificity is not known. The authors ran a second PCR of roughly 6 to 12 cycles using a sample-barcoded 5' primer and a J-beta primer mix. TCRdb processed the 5' RACE reads anew with MiXCR; each CDR3 protein has one entry. The sample includes about 780,000 distinct CDR3 sequences, around 62% of them seen just once. This entry is derived from a study of blood T cells in healthy people across ages. This CDR3 is built from 15 residues. V shed 2 bases and J 3 bases; nucleotides not matched to a gene: 3. Per germline, CDR1 MNHEY and CDR2 SMNVEV (reference sequence). Study conclusions and caveats: Per-million-T-cell TCR beta diversity fell roughly linearly with age.

The material sequenced was blood. This rearrangement joins TRBV27 to TRBJ2-1; 8 nucleotides match TRBD2. This sequence originates from a man younger than 40 in good health. The DNA for the CDR3 is TGTGCCAGCAGTTTACGTAGCGGGATCTACAATGAGCAGTTCTTC. This encodes CASSLRSGIYNEQFF.